This T cell receptor (beta chain) is drawn from a study of blood T cell repertoires in COVID-19. Across the whole study: Specimens from acute and convalescent COVID-19 originated in the United States, Italy and Spain.

V shed 2 bases, J shed 6 bases, and the junction held 6 bases outside the gene matches. CDR1 and CDR2 (germline): SEHNR, FQNEAQ (reference sequence). The CDR3 consists of 14 residues. Original data processing: Cell counts per sample came from amplifying reference gene primers. Measured with immunoSEQ multiplex PCR; TCRdb has only the in-frame clones, and not every one. The DNA was the basis for D and trimming; V, J and clone size are from that table. The sample has 140,000 to 150,000 clones, 75% to 85% seen once; the top ten hold less than 4.5%. This chain joins TRBV7-9 and TRBJ2-7; 8 bases fit TRBD2. This receptor was identified in a man aged 55 to 69 with acute or convalescent COVID-19. The material sequenced was peripheral blood. The CDR3 nucleotides read TGTGCCAGCAGCTTACTCAGCGGGAGAGGCGAGCAGTACTTC. It encodes CASSLLSGRGEQYF. The full variable domain, its missing parts supplied by reference TRBV7-9 and TRBJ2-7, is DTGVSQNPRHKITKRGQNVTFRCDPISEHNRLYWYRQTLGQGPEFLTYFQNEAQLEKSRLLSDRFSAERPKGSFSTLEIQRTEQGDSAMYLCASSLLSGRGEQYFGPGTRLTVT.